The clone carrying this T cell receptor beta chain was observed a few times. Antigen specificity is unknown. This sample is part of a study of OX40 agonist ivuxolimab in advanced cancers. On the study more broadly: Prior therapy, whether anti-PD-1, anti-PD-L1 or anti-CTLA-4, was allowed, and about 39% had some. The study reported partial responses in three patients: one hepatocellular carcinoma, two cutaneous melanoma. General study findings and limits: Some of the lowest clonal expansion was seen in partial responders at 0.1-3.0 mg/kg.

Produced via immunoSEQ multiplex PCR; TCRdb's table is partial and in-frame only. The profile covers 57,000 or so clones, with around four fifths appearing a single time and more than 2.5% taken by the ten largest. Autoimmune disease history or systemic immunosuppression led to patients being barred. V was cut by 0 bases and J by 4 bases, with 4 bases left in between. This CDR3 contains 13 residues. Germline V gene lookup returns CDR1 SGHDN and CDR2 FVKESK. This specimen consisted of CD4+ or CD8+ T cells sorted from blood, obtained in a trial of the OX40 agonist ivuxolimab. The V call is TRBV14, the J call TRBJ1-5; D call uncertain. The source of this sequence is an adult with an advanced solid tumor such as melanoma, head and neck, liver or kidney cancer. CDR3 region: CASSQDRNQPQHF. The CDR3, as DNA: TGTGCCAGCAGCCAAGATAGAAATCAGCCCCAGCATTTT.